This T cell receptor beta chain was captured in a study of long-term antiretroviral therapy in people with HIV. Broader study findings: Upon ART, diversity increased but remained lower than transplant donor controls. CDR3 length ranges were narrower in HIV repertoires than in controls.

immunoSEQ v3.0 was run at survey level. Assay: immunoSEQ multiplex PCR; the TCRdb copy retains only in-frame clones and omits some. In the table there are about 31,000 clones, approximately 90% of which are singletons. Comment on this clone: Its antigen remains unknown.

The sequencing here drew on unsorted PBMCs, taken around 5 years before starting antiretroviral therapy. The receptor's source is a man in his forties or fifties with HIV.

CDR3 loop: CAIRDFSSYEQYF. CDR3 in DNA: TGTGCCATCAGGGATTTTTCATCCTACGAGCAGTACTTC. The rearrangement joins TRBV10-3 to TRBJ2-7; no clear D gene. This CDR3 region has 13 residues. The V gene lost 6 bases and the J gene lost 1 base, with 10 bases spanning the gap. CDR1 and CDR2 from the germline V gene are ENHRY and SYGVKD.